Listed below are T cell receptor beta chains from one sample, sequenced in a study of blood T cells in healthy people across ages. TCRdb called the 5' RACE reads again in MiXCR, with one record for every CDR3 protein. The profile shows 1.8 million or so distinct CDR3 sequences, approximately 39% of them singletons. Specimen: blood. Receptors were obtained from a human donor in good health. Each CDR3 is given with its conserved first and last residue. The D gene is left open where the match is weak. Not all rows give a size; the values are once, few, many and, for expanded clones, a class.

d_gene: .; v_gene: TRBV28; abundance: once; j_gene: TRBJ1-4; CDR3nt: TGTGCCGGCAGTACGCTGGGTGCAACCAATGAAAAACTGTTTTTT; CDR3aa: CAGSTLGATNEKLFF
d_gene: TRBD2; v_gene: TRBV7-2; abundance: .; j_gene: TRBJ2-3; CDR3nt: TGTGCCAGCAGCTTACGGACTAGCGGGGGGGCGGGTACGCAGTATTTT; CDR3aa: CASSLRTSGGAGTQYF
d_gene: .; v_gene: TRBV4-1; abundance: few; j_gene: TRBJ1-1; CDR3nt: TGCGCCAGCAGCCAAGTCATCGAGACAGTGAACACTGAAGCTTTCTTT; CDR3aa: CASSQVIETVNTEAFF
d_gene: .; v_gene: TRBV7-8; abundance: few; j_gene: TRBJ2-1; CDR3nt: TGTGCCAGCAGCTTATCTATGGGCATTAAGCCTAATGAGCAGTTCTTC; CDR3aa: CASSLSMGIKPNEQFF
d_gene: .; v_gene: TRBV7-9; abundance: .; j_gene: TRBJ2-3; CDR3nt: TGTGCCAGCAGCTTAACGTCCACAGCTACGCAGTATTTT; CDR3aa: CASSLTSTATQYF
d_gene: .; v_gene: TRBV7-6; abundance: .; j_gene: TRBJ1-2; CDR3nt: TGTGCCAGCAGCTTAGCGCCATTGGGTGGCTACACCTTC; CDR3aa: CASSLAPLGGYTF
d_gene: .; v_gene: TRBV14; abundance: .; j_gene: TRBJ1-2; CDR3nt: TGTGCCGGCAGTATCCAGGGAGATGGCTACACCTTC; CDR3aa: CAGSIQGDGYTF
d_gene: .; v_gene: TRBV3-1; abundance: .; j_gene: TRBJ2-6; CDR3nt: TGTGCCAGCAGCCTCCCTTTTTCTGCGGGGTCCGGGGCCAACGTCCTGACTTTC; CDR3aa: CASSLPFSAGSGANVLTF
d_gene: TRBD2; v_gene: TRBV7-2; abundance: few; j_gene: TRBJ2-7; CDR3nt: TGTGCCAGCAGCTCGACTCCTAGCGGGGTCGAGCAGTACTTC; CDR3aa: CASSSTPSGVEQYF
d_gene: .; v_gene: TRBV2; abundance: .; j_gene: TRBJ2-3; CDR3nt: TGTGCCAGCAGAAAAGGGTCGGGATACACAGATACGCAGTATTTT; CDR3aa: CASRKGSGYTDTQYF
d_gene: .; v_gene: TRBV20-1; abundance: .; j_gene: TRBJ2-1; CDR3nt: TGCAGTGCTAGAGGGGTTCGGATTTCTCATGAGCAGTTCTTC; CDR3aa: CSARGVRISHEQFF
d_gene: .; v_gene: TRBV20-1; abundance: many; j_gene: TRBJ2-7; CDR3nt: TGCAGTGCTAGACCCCCAGGGTTCGTCTCCTACGAGCAGTACTTC; CDR3aa: CSARPPGFVSYEQYF
d_gene: .; v_gene: TRBV7-2; abundance: .; j_gene: TRBJ1-5; CDR3nt: TGTGCCAGCAGCCGACGCCGCGGAGGGAGTGGAGCCCAGCATTTT; CDR3aa: CASSRRRGGSGAQHF
d_gene: .; v_gene: TRBV7-7; abundance: .; j_gene: TRBJ2-5; CDR3nt: TGTGCCAGCAGCCGCTTGGGGGGGGCTGGAGAGACCCAGTACTTC; CDR3aa: CASSRLGGAGETQYF
d_gene: TRBD1; v_gene: TRBV9; abundance: once; j_gene: TRBJ2-7; CDR3nt: TGTGACAGCAGCCCGATAGACAGGGGGTCAGTCTACGAGCAGTACTTC; CDR3aa: CDSSPIDRGSVYEQYF
d_gene: .; v_gene: TRBV24-1; abundance: few; j_gene: TRBJ2-5; CDR3nt: TGTGCCACCAGTGACCCGGGACGGCCTCAAGAGACCCAGTACTTC; CDR3aa: CATSDPGRPQETQYF
d_gene: TRBD2; v_gene: TRBV5-1; abundance: few; j_gene: TRBJ2-1; CDR3nt: TGCGCCAGCAGCGCGTACGGGACTAGCGGGGGGGCCGAAAAGACGGACTACTCCTACAATGAGCAGTTCTTC; CDR3aa: CASSAYGTSGGAEKTDYSYNEQFF
d_gene: TRBD1; v_gene: TRBV6-1; abundance: .; j_gene: TRBJ2-7; CDR3nt: TGTGCCAGCAGTGAAGCAAGACGACAGGGGACTTACGAGCAGTACTTC; CDR3aa: CASSEARRQGTYEQYF